The present entry profiles one T cell receptor (beta chain) with its context. This study enrolled people aged about 18 to 90 from roughly 24 US geographic areas. Exposed participants came across a COVID-19 case within 2 weeks before study entry. This entry is derived from a study of blood T cell repertoires in COVID-19. Across the whole study: The United States, Italy and Spain provided the acute and convalescent COVID-19 samples.

Using immunoSEQ multiplex PCR, the repertoire was profiled, and TCRdb retains in-frame clones only, with some absent. In the table there are roughly 260,000 clones, about 80% of which are singletons. The CDR3 spans 14 residues. CDR1 is MNHEY, CDR2 SVGAGI, per germline. The V and J ends lost 6 bases and 5 bases, in that order; junction bases with no gene match: 7. The receptor's source is a woman aged 40 to 49 who had been exposed to COVID-19. This chain uses TRBV6-5 with TRBJ2-5; 9 bases align to TRBD1. The sample comprised PBMCs or T cells enriched from blood (not recorded which). CDR3 amino acids: CASRMGQGGETQYF. CDR3 coding DNA: TGTGCCAGCAGGATGGGACAGGGCGGGGAGACCCAGTACTTC.